This T cell receptor (beta chain) was identified during a study of human T cells and chemical hapten exposure. Study outcomes and limitations: Significantly greater numbers of large CDR3 similarity clusters came from expanded TCRs than from controls. The donors suffered from alopecia, so their immune response may not match that of healthy people.

Noted time point: patch test 1, 2 weeks after DPC sensitization. Treatment denoted: therapeutic diphenylcyclopropenone sensitization with weekly scalp DPC. Alopecia patients between 18 and 70 years old and suitable for DPC were used as donors. Germline assignment: CDR1 SGHTA and CDR2 FQGNSA. The CDR3 totals 15 residues. The count of this clonotype is one. Its target is not known. A read error may explain this, as a much larger clone is one base away. TCRdb called the RACE reads again in MiXCR, with one record for every CDR3 protein. The table lists 150,000 to 200,000 distinct CDR3 sequences, more than 12% of them singletons.

The receptor was derived from a young woman with alopecia areata. Some clones in this sample may be carry-over from other donors' samples. The chain is built from TRBV7-2 and TRBJ2-3, with 7 bases matching TRBD2. This specimen consisted of whole blood, obtained in connection with sensitization to the hapten diphenylcyclopropenone (DPC). In DNA form, the CDR3 reads TGTGCCAGCAGCTTAGCGGGAGGGAGCACAGATTCGCAGTATTTT. Its translation: CASSLAGGSTDSQYF.